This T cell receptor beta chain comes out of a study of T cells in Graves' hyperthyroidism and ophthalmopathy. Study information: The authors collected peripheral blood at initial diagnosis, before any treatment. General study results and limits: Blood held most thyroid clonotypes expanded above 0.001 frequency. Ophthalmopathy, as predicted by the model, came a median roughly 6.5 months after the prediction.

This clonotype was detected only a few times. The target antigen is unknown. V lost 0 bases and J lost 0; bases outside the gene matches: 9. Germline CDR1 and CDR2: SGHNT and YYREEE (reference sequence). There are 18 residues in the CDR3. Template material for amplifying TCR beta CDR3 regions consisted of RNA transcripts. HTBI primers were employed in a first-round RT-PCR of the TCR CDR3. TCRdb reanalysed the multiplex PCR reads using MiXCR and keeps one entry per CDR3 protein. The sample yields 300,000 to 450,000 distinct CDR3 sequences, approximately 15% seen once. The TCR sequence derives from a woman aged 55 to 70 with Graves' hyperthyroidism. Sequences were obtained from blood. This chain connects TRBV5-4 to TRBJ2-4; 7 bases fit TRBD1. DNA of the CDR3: TGTGCCAGCAGCTTGGGACAGGGAAGTGGTCTAGCCAAAAACATTCAGTACTTC. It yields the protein CASSLGQGSGLAKNIQYF.